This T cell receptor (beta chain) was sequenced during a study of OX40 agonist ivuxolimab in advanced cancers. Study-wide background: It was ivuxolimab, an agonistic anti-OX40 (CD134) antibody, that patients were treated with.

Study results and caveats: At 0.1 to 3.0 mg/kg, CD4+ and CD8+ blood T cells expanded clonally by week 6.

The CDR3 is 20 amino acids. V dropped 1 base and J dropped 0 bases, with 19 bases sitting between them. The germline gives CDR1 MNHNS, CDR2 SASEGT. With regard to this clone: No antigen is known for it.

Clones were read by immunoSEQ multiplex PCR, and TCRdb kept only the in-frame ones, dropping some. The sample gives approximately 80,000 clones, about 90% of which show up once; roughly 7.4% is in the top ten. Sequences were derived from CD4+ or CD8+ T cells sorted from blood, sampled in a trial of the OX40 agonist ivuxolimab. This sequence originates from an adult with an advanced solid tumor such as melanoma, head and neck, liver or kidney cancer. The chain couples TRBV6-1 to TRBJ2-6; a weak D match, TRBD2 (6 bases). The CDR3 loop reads CASSEEGGGILISGANVLTF. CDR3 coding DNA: TGTGCCAGCAGTGAAGAGGGAGGTGGGATCCTAATCTCTGGGGCCAACGTCCTGACTTTC.